Presented here are 18 T cell receptor beta chains from one specimen sequenced in a study of cytomegalovirus exposure and HLA in healthy donors. The PCR employed 60 Vbeta primers together with 13 Jbeta primers. Clones were read by immunoSEQ multiplex PCR, and TCRdb kept only the in-frame ones, dropping some. Here the sample spans about 160,000 clones, approximately 84% being singletons. Specimen: PBMCs. The receptor set was obtained from a male donor in good health and CMV-seropositive.

The table lists this clone with a few counts. The junction departs from the called germline gene at one end, perhaps through a read error. The V gene is TRBV7-9, the J gene TRBJ2-1, with 8 bases that match TRBD2. The germline gives CDR1 SEHNR, CDR2 FQNEAQ (reference sequence). The CDR3 consists of 16 residues. In nucleotides, the CDR3 is TGTTCCAGCAGCTTAGCCGCCGCGGGAGGTTACAATGAGCAGTTCTTC. Protein product: CSSSLAAAGGYNEQFF.

This sequence joins TRBV14 and TRBJ1-2; D possibly corresponds to TRBD1 (5 bases). Germline CDR1 SGHDN, CDR2 FVKESK. The CDR3 loop spans 15 amino acids. Between the trimmed V and J ends, which lost 0 bases and 7 bases, there was a span of 15 bases. The CDR3 DNA reads as TGTGCCAGCAGCCAAGAAAGGCAGGGTAGGATTGGCTACACCTTC. As protein: CASSQERQGRIGYTF.

The V and J genes are TRBV27 and TRBJ2-1; 12 bases fit TRBD2. There are 13 residues in the CDR3. V trimming: 6 bases; J trimming: 16 bases; junction bases outside the gene matches: 10. Germline values: CDR1 MNHEY, CDR2 SMNVEV (reference sequence). The CDR3 sequence is CASRGTSGSGEFF. CDR3 DNA sequence: TGTGCCAGCAGAGGGACTAGCGGGTCTGGGGAATTCTTC.

This clone was seen once. The chain couples TRBV7-9 to TRBJ2-7, with TRBD1 matching over 7 bases. J gave up 1 base and V 5 bases, and 8 bases lay outside the gene matches. The CDR3 has 15 residues. Germline CDR1 and CDR2: SEHNR and FQNEAQ (reference sequence). This CDR3 is CASSHFPDRSYEQYF. For the CDR3, the DNA is TGTGCCAGCAGCCATTTCCCGGACAGGTCCTACGAGCAGTACTTC.

This clone was counted a few times. The gene calls are TRBV25-1 and TRBJ1-2, with a tentative D call TRBD1 (5 bases). CDR1 MGHDK and CDR2 SYGVNS come from the germline V gene. The CDR3 consists of 16 residues. V lost 4 bases, J lost 0 bases, and 15 bases lay in between. This CDR3 is CASSGGGLGANYGYTF. The CDR3 region has the DNA TGTGCCAGCAGTGGCGGGGGTCTGGGGGCTAACTATGGCTACACCTTC.

The gene calls are TRBV28 and TRBJ2-7, with TRBD2 matching 11 bases. The germline CDR1 and CDR2 sequences are MDHEN and SYDVKM. This CDR3 comprises 14 residues. The trim removed 7 bases at V and 6 bases at J, leaving 8 bases unmatched. CDR3 nucleotides: TGTGCCAGCAAGGGGGCTAGCGGGAGGTTCGAGCAGTACTTC. Translation gives CASKGASGRFEQYF.

The gene calls are TRBV12-5 and TRBJ2-7; D possibly corresponds to TRBD2 (6 bases). Germline CDR1 and CDR2: LGHNT and FRNRAP. V lost 3 bases to trimming and J lost 0 bases, with 12 bases between them. The CDR3 has 15 residues. CDR3 DNA sequence: TGTGCTAGTGGTTTAAGGCGGGATGCCTCCTACGAGCAGTACTTC. It yields the protein CASGLRRDASYEQYF.

The gene calls are TRBV7-2 and TRBJ2-7; 9 positions match TRBD1. V lost 0 bases to trimming and J lost 6 bases; unmatched junction nucleotides: 9. This CDR3 is built from 16 residues. The germline V gene has CDR1 SGHTA and CDR2 FQGNSA. CDR3 coding DNA: TGTGCCAGCAGCTTAGCGCAGGGTGGGACAGGGTCCGAGCAGTACTTC. This codes for CASSLAQGGTGSEQYF.

This chain joins TRBV18 and TRBJ2-3; D is unresolved. Germline V gene data show CDR1 as KGHSH and CDR2 as LQKENI. The CDR3 is 14 amino acids. V lost 3 bases and J lost 0, with 7 bases in between. Here the CDR3 DNA reads TGTGCCAGCTCACCGATGAGCAGCACAGATACGCAGTATTTT. This sequence encodes CASSPMSSTDTQYF.

This sequence joins TRBV6-1 and TRBJ2-1, with D possibly being TRBD2 (6 bases). CDR3 length: 14 residues. Trimming stripped 2 bases from V and 6 bases from J, with 11 bases between. CDR1 is MNHNS and CDR2 is SASEGT in the germline V gene. Here the CDR3 reads CASSEKLALNEQFF. CDR3 DNA: TGTGCCAGCAGTGAAAAACTAGCCCTCAATGAGCAGTTCTTC.

The rearrangement uses TRBV7-6 and TRBJ1-4; D is unresolved. Germline CDR1 SGHVS, CDR2 FNYEAQ. The CDR3 extends over 15 amino acids. The ends were cut back, 1 base at V and 5 bases at J, with 11 bases in the middle. The CDR3 sequence is CASSLEGAPNEKLFF. The CDR3 DNA is TGTGCCAGCAGCTTAGAGGGAGCTCCGAATGAAAAACTGTTTTTT.

V usage is TRBV4-1 and J usage is TRBJ2-6, with TRBD1 matching over 9 bases. Germline assignment: CDR1 MGHRA and CDR2 YSYEKL. The CDR3 is made up of 19 amino acids. After removal of 1 base from V and 0 bases from J, the junction contained 7 bases not matched to a gene. The CDR3 protein is CASSQVWDRVSSGANVLTF. The CDR3 DNA is TGCGCCAGCAGCCAAGTATGGGACAGGGTCAGCTCTGGGGCCAACGTCCTGACTTTC.

This sequence joins TRBV4-1 and TRBJ2-1, with 10 nucleotides matching TRBD2. From germline, CDR1 is MGHRA and CDR2 YSYEKL. CDR3 length: 15 amino acids. V was pared by 1 base and J by 9 bases, with 6 bases of the junction left unmatched. Here the CDR3 DNA reads TGCGCCAGCAGCCAAGTCACTAGCGGGGTGAGTGAGCAGTTCTTC. Amino acids: CASSQVTSGVSEQFF.

The J gene is TRBJ1-5, the V gene TRBV19, with 10 bases fitting TRBD1. The CDR3 is 16 amino acids. V lost 8 bases and J lost 2; bases outside the gene matches: 9. Germline CDR1 and CDR2: LNHDA and SQIVND (reference sequence). CDR3 protein: CASGDRGEGRNQPQHF. The CDR3 nucleotides read TGTGCCAGTGGGGACAGGGGCGAGGGTCGCAATCAGCCCCAGCATTTT.

The V gene is TRBV19, the J gene TRBJ1-1; D is undetermined. This CDR3 comprises 13 residues. CDR1 LNHDA and CDR2 SQIVND come from the germline V gene (reference sequence). The germline V and J ends were trimmed by 2 bases and 1 base, with 5 bases remaining between them. DNA of the CDR3: TGTGCCAGTAGTATAATGCGGAACACTGAAGCTTTCTTT. Protein: CASSIMRNTEAFF.

V and J are TRBV4-2 and TRBJ2-7; TRBD1 is a possible D gene (5 bases). From germline, CDR1 is LGHNA and CDR2 YNFKEQ. CDR3 size: 15 residues. The V end was cut by 0 bases, the J end by 3 bases, with 12 bases between. The CDR3 region is CASSQEWSQGYEQYF. The CDR3 DNA sequence: TGTGCCAGCAGCCAAGAGTGGTCGCAGGGCTACGAGCAGTACTTC.

The rearrangement uses TRBV30 and TRBJ1-6, with a possible D match to TRBD1 (5 bases). Per the germline V gene, CDR1 is GTSNPN and CDR2 is SVGIG (reference sequence). Trimming took 2 bases from V and 7 from J, leaving 15 bases between them. The CDR3 runs to 15 residues. This CDR3 reads CAWSTMTARNSPLHF. CDR3 coding DNA: TGTGCCTGGAGTACAATGACAGCTAGGAATTCACCCCTCCACTTT.

The chain carries TRBV11-3 and TRBJ2-2; D unclear. The CDR3 has 14 amino acids. Germline lookup yields CDR1 SGHNT and CDR2 YENEEA. Trimming left V 1 base short and J 2 bases short, with 5 bases between. The CDR3 DNA is TGTGCCAGCAGCTTAGGCGGTAACACCGGGGAGCTGTTTTTT. It translates to CASSLGGNTGELFF.